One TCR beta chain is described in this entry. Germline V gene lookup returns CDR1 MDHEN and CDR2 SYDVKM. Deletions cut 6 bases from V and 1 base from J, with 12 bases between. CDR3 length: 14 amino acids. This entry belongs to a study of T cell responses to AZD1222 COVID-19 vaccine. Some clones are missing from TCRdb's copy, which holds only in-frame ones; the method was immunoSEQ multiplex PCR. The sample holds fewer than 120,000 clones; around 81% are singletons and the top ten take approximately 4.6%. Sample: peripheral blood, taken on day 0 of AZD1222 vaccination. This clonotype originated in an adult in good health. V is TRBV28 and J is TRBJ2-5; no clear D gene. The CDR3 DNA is TGTGCCAGCAGAACCCCCGACGGCCAAGAGACCCAGTACTTC. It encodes CASRTPDGQETQYF. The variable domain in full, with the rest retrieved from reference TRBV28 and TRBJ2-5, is DVKVTQSSRYLVKRTGEKVFLECVQDMDHENMFWYRQDPGLGLRLIYFSYDVKMKEKGDIPEGYSVSREKKERFSLILESASTNQTSMYLCASRTPDGQETQYFGPGTRLLVL.